The sample holds a few counts of the clone carrying this T cell receptor beta chain. What it recognizes is unknown. The data were taken from a study of T cells after yellow fever vaccination. On the study more broadly: Where fractions had low cell numbers, libraries were prepared from them with the SMART-Seq v4 Ultra Low Input RNA kit. General observations from the study: Post-booster repertoires contained most primary-vaccination clones again (about 95% CD4, 88% CD8). The study found a weaker secondary response that peaked faster, day 5 versus 15.

TCR cDNA was made by 5'RACE template switching, adding a universal primer site and UMIs. TCRdb processed the 5' RACE reads anew with MiXCR; each CDR3 protein has one entry. The sample lists hundreds of thousands of distinct CDR3 sequences, about 12% seen once, with under 15% in the top ten. Germline CDR1 is SGHRS and CDR2 is YFSETQ. Trimming at V came to 4 bases and at J to 9 bases, leaving 8 bases not matched to a gene. The CDR3 has 14 residues. The chain joins TRBV5-1 to TRBJ2-1, with TRBD2 matching 9 bases. The sample was PBMCs, taken on the day of the yellow fever booster vaccination. The receptor comes from a man aged 25 to 40 who received the YFV17D yellow fever vaccine. CDR3 nucleotides: TGCGCCAGCAGCATCAATAGCGGGAGAGCTGAGCAGTTCTTC. The encoded protein is CASSINSGRAEQFF.